This T cell receptor (beta chain) was profiled in a study of T cell responses to AZD1222 COVID-19 vaccine. On the study more broadly: Pooling was applied to second doses at about 4 or about 12 weeks.

Assay: immunoSEQ multiplex PCR; the TCRdb copy retains only in-frame clones and omits some. Seen here are more than 85,000 clones, 70% to 90% observed once, and the top ten hold around a sixth. Details on this clone: What it binds is not known.

Study results and caveats: Unmutated variant regions are reportedly the target of nearly half of TCRs that are spike-specific. Females made up more of the donors, who were largely white British, and clonal diversity may have come out too low. Dominant CD4 TCR responses targeted spike regions 160-218 and 743-854.

In germline, CDR1 is LNHNV, CDR2 YYDKDF (reference sequence). V was trimmed by 2 bases and J by 7 bases, leaving 17 bases between them. The CDR3 is 16 amino acids. V gene TRBV15 combines with J gene TRBJ1-4; maybe TRBD1 (5 bases). The receptor was derived from an adult in good health. Sequences were derived from peripheral blood, sampled on day 0 of AZD1222 vaccination. CDR3 loop: CATSRSLGGAGEKLFF. CDR3 DNA: TGTGCCACCAGCAGATCACTCGGCGGGGCAGGTGAAAAACTGTTTTTT. Combining the CDR3 with reference TRBV15 and TRBJ1-4 gives the whole variable domain DAMVIQNPRYQVTQFGKPVTLSCSQTLNHNVMYWYQQKSSQAPKLLFHYYDKDFNNEADTPDNFQSRRPNTSFCFLDIRSPGLGDTAMYLCATSRSLGGAGEKLFFGSGTQLSVL.